Included here is one T cell receptor beta chain sequence, with context. Its antigen is unknown. These data are taken from a study of blood T cells in healthy people across ages. Study-wide background: Template switching retrieved approximately one barcoded beta molecule for each two T cells.

The study recruited healthy Caucasian donors from Russia who were aged about 6 to 95. Overall study findings and caveats: Conclusively comparing naive with antigen-experienced cells was impossible with unsorted PBMCs.

CDR1 is SGHRS and CDR2 is YFSETQ in the germline V gene. The CDR3 is made up of 16 amino acids. A second PCR of roughly 7 to 11 cycles used a sample-barcoded 5' primer and a J-beta primer mix. Each of the cDNA molecules was tagged by a template-switch adaptor with 12 random nucleotides. A single record per CDR3 protein comes from TCRdb applying MiXCR to the 5' RACE reads. The top ten hold about 22% of the sample, which has more than 650,000 distinct CDR3 sequences, about a fifth seen once. The sequence derives from a man aged 70 or older in good health. V gene TRBV5-1 combines with J gene TRBJ2-1; 12 nucleotides agree with TRBD1. The end of the DNA fits TRBJ2-7 better, so the J call may be wrong. Sequencing was done on a sample of blood. This CDR3 is CASSRLGQGAFYEQYV. CDR3 DNA: TGCGCCAGCAGCCGGTTGGGACAGGGGGCCTTCTACGAGCAGTACGTC.